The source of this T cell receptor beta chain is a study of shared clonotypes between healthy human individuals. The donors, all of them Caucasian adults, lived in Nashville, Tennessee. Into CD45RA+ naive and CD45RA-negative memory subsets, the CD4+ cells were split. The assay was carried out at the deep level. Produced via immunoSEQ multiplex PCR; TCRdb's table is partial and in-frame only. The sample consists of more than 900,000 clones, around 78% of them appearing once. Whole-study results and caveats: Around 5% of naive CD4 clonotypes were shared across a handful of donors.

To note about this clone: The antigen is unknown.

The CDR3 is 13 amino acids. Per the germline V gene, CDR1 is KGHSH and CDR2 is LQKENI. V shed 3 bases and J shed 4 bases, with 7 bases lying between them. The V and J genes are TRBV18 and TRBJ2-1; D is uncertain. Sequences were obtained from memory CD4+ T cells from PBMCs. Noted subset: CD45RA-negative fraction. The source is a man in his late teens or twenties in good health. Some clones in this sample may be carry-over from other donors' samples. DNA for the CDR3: TGTGCCAGCTCACCGGACCAGTACAATGAGCAGTTCTTC. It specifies CASSPDQYNEQFF. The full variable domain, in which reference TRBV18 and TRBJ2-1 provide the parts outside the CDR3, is NAGVMQNPRHLVRRRGQEARLRCSPMKGHSHVYWYRQLPEEGLKFMVYLQKENIIDESGMPKERFSAEFPKEGPSILRIQQVVRGDSAAYFCASSPDQYNEQFFGPGTRLTVL.